A selection of T cell receptor beta chains follows, all from one sample in a study of blood T cell repertoires in COVID-19. Assay: immunoSEQ multiplex PCR; the TCRdb copy retains only in-frame clones and omits some. The profile shows approximately 11,000 clones, over 80% of them singletons. The sequenced sample consisted of peripheral blood. All receptors derive from a human donor in a cohort sampled during active COVID-19. Each CDR3 is given with its conserved first and last residue. The D gene is left open where the match is weak.

D gene: NA
V gene: TRBV28
J gene: TRBJ2-7
CDR3 protein: CASSPMDIVYEQYF

D gene: TRBD1
V gene: TRBV27
J gene: TRBJ2-7
CDR3 protein: CASSLLDRVSEQYF

D gene: NA
V gene: TRBV6-6
J gene: TRBJ2-5
CDR3 protein: CASSYFPGRQETQYF

D gene: TRBD1
V gene: TRBV18
J gene: TRBJ1-6
CDR3 protein: CASSRDRGNSPLHF

D gene: NA
V gene: TRBV5-4
J gene: TRBJ1-2
CDR3 protein: CASSWDTNYGYTF

D gene: TRBD1
V gene: TRBV10-3
J gene: TRBJ1-1
CDR3 protein: CAITPGQGFSEAFF

D gene: TRBD1
V gene: TRBV6-5
J gene: TRBJ1-2
CDR3 protein: CASLYGGGDGYTF

D gene: NA
V gene: TRBV28
J gene: TRBJ1-5
CDR3 protein: CASGGGSHQPQHF

D gene: NA
V gene: TRBV15
J gene: TRBJ2-1
CDR3 protein: CATSREGHPGAEQFF

D gene: NA
V gene: TRBV28
J gene: TRBJ1-2
CDR3 protein: CASSLSYGYTF

D gene: NA
V gene: TRBV25-1
J gene: TRBJ2-5
CDR3 protein: CASRMGAMQTQYF

D gene: NA
V gene: TRBV4-1
J gene: TRBJ1-3
CDR3 protein: CASSPVSSGNTIYF

D gene: NA
V gene: TRBV7-2
J gene: TRBJ2-7
CDR3 protein: CASSLRQSYEQYF

D gene: TRBD2
V gene: TRBV5-5
J gene: TRBJ2-7
CDR3 protein: CASSLAATSGSSYEQYF

D gene: TRBD2
V gene: TRBV28
J gene: TRBJ2-7
CDR3 protein: CASSASSGAYEQYF

D gene: NA
V gene: TRBV20-1
J gene: TRBJ2-1
CDR3 protein: CSASSSNNEQFF

D gene: NA
V gene: TRBV6-5
J gene: TRBJ2-7
CDR3 protein: CASQSGQGSGFEQYF

D gene: NA
V gene: TRBV4-1
J gene: TRBJ1-1
CDR3 protein: CASSQGQARNTEAFF

D gene: NA
V gene: TRBV19
J gene: TRBJ2-5
CDR3 protein: CASSVGALQETQYF

D gene: NA
V gene: TRBV11-2
J gene: TRBJ2-3
CDR3 protein: CASSLDPASLGAQYF

D gene: NA
V gene: TRBV7-9
J gene: TRBJ1-6
CDR3 protein: CASSLGRPTLNSPLHF

D gene: TRBD2
V gene: TRBV28
J gene: TRBJ2-3
CDR3 protein: CASSLSGTSGNTQYF

D gene: NA
V gene: TRBV7-8
J gene: TRBJ2-3
CDR3 protein: CASSASGERTDTQYF

D gene: TRBD2
V gene: TRBV29-1
J gene: TRBJ2-1
CDR3 protein: CSVCTSGSNEQFF

D gene: TRBD1
V gene: TRBV6-4
J gene: TRBJ2-6
CDR3 protein: CASSDGTGSGANVLTF

D gene: TRBD2
V gene: TRBV7-2
J gene: TRBJ2-1
CDR3 protein: CASSLSRPGLAGDEQFF

D gene: NA
V gene: TRBV15
J gene: TRBJ2-7
CDR3 protein: CATSRWTDYEQYF

D gene: TRBD1
V gene: TRBV7-9
J gene: TRBJ2-7
CDR3 protein: CASSLTGQGAHEQYF

D gene: TRBD1
V gene: TRBV18
J gene: TRBJ1-5
CDR3 protein: CASSPRDVQGNQPQHF

D gene: NA
V gene: TRBV29-1
J gene: TRBJ1-4
CDR3 protein: CSARQPNEKLFF

D gene: TRBD2
V gene: TRBV5-1
J gene: TRBJ2-7
CDR3 protein: CASSSTSASYEQYF

D gene: NA
V gene: TRBV7-8
J gene: TRBJ2-6
CDR3 protein: CASSKDRLATGANVLTF